This T cell receptor (beta chain) stems from a study of blood T cell repertoires in COVID-19. The CDR3 extends over 12 amino acids. Germline V gene sequence: CDR1 SNHLY, CDR2 FYNNEI. Trimming cost V 1 base and J 9 bases, with 10 bases left between them. Libraries were prepared by immunoSEQ multiplex PCR; TCRdb keeps only in-frame clonotypes and omits some of them. In the table there are 85,000 to 130,000 clones, over 75% of which are singletons. This clonotype was sampled from a human donor in a cohort sampled during active COVID-19. This chain connects TRBV2 to TRBJ2-7; D gene unclear. The specimen sequenced was peripheral blood. CDR3 amino acids: CASSEGRLLQYF. CDR3 coding DNA: TGTGCCAGCAGTGAAGGTCGTTTGTTGCAGTACTTC.